Given below is one TCR beta chain in context. The source of the sample is a study of blood T cell repertoires in COVID-19. As for the study in general: Both acute and convalescent COVID-19 samples were obtained from the United States, Italy and Spain. T cells, B-cell-depleted T cells, or PBMCs provided the cDNA or gDNA that served as material.

Trimming pared 5 bases from V and 5 bases from J, leaving 18 bases between. From germline, CDR1 is LNHDA and CDR2 SQIVND (reference sequence). This CDR3 is 15 amino acids long. As handled by the study authors: The authors estimated nucleated cell counts from reference gene primer amplification. Only in-frame clones appear in the TCRdb table, and some are missing; sequencing was by immunoSEQ multiplex PCR. V, J and clone size derive from that table, while D and trimming were established from the DNA sequence. The sample shows 200,000 to 250,000 clones, about nine tenths of them seen only once. This clonotype was sampled from a man aged 45-65 years with acute or convalescent COVID-19. The material sequenced was peripheral blood. V and J are TRBV19 and TRBJ1-1, with D possibly matching TRBD1 (5 bases). The CDR3 nucleotides are TGTGCCAGTAGTCCCCGGGGGTTAGGAGGGACTGAAGCTTTCTTT. Translated, it gives CASSPRGLGGTEAFF.